This is a list of T cell receptor beta chains from one sample in a study of vaccination effects on CD4 cells after COVID-19. Antigens for these TCRs are unknown. The repertoire was sequenced with immunoSEQ multiplex PCR; TCRdb's copy has only in-frame clones and lacks some. The data hold 40,000 to 45,000 clones, with 76% observed a single time. Sequences were derived from CD4+ T cells from PBMCs cultured without peptide, sampled after COVID-19 vaccination. The receptors were sampled from a human donor who had a prior SARS-CoV-2 infection. Both conserved end residues are part of each CDR3. The order of the fields is D gene, clone size, J gene, V gene, CDR3 DNA, CDR3 protein. The D gene is left open where the match is weak. Clone size, where shown, is once, few, many, or a class for clones that have expanded.

D: .; size: .; J: TRBJ2-5; V: TRBV2; DNA: TGTGCCAGCAGTGTTTCCGGTTGGGGTGTGCGGGAGACCCAGTACTTC; CDR3: CASSVSGWGVRETQYF
D: .; size: .; J: TRBJ2-1; V: TRBV5-1; DNA: TGCGCCAGCAGCTTGGTGTGGGACAATGAGCAGTTCTTC; CDR3: CASSLVWDNEQFF
D: .; size: .; J: TRBJ1-4; V: TRBV5-8; DNA: TGTGCCAGCAGCACGTTTTTTGAGGCAACTAATGAAAAACTGTTTTTT; CDR3: CASSTFFEATNEKLFF
D: .; size: few; J: TRBJ2-2; V: TRBV6-5; DNA: TGTGCCAGCAGTTACTCCAGGGGCACCGGGGAGCTGTTTTTT; CDR3: CASSYSRGTGELFF
D: .; size: .; J: TRBJ1-1; V: TRBV6-5; DNA: TGTGCCAGCACAGGGTTCGACACTGAAGCTTTCTTT; CDR3: CASTGFDTEAFF
D: .; size: .; J: TRBJ1-2; V: TRBV18; DNA: TGTGCCAGCTCACCGGCGGGTAACTATGGCTACACCTTC; CDR3: CASSPAGNYGYTF
D: TRBD1; size: .; J: TRBJ1-5; V: TRBV27; DNA: TGTGCCAGCAGTTTATTGGCAGGGGGTTCCCCTCAGCCCCAGCATTTT; CDR3: CASSLLAGGSPQPQHF
D: TRBD2; size: .; J: TRBJ2-1; V: TRBV5-8; DNA: TGTGCCAGCAGCAGGGGGACTAGCGAGTACAATGAGCAGTTCTTC; CDR3: CASSRGTSEYNEQFF
D: TRBD2; size: few; J: TRBJ2-3; V: TRBV5-4; DNA: TGTGCCAGCAGCTATAGCGGGGGGGGCGCAGATACGCAGTATTTT; CDR3: CASSYSGGGADTQYF
D: .; size: .; J: TRBJ2-1; V: TRBV5-1; DNA: TGCGCCAGCAGCTTGGCCGAAGACCCCTACAATGAGCAGTTCTTC; CDR3: CASSLAEDPYNEQFF
D: TRBD1; size: .; J: TRBJ1-3; V: TRBV30; DNA: TGTGCCTGGGGACAGGGGCTTGGAAACACCATATATTTT; CDR3: CAWGQGLGNTIYF
D: .; size: once; J: TRBJ2-5; V: TRBV7-2; DNA: TGTGCCAGCAGCTTAGTTCACTGGAGAGAGACCCAGTACTTC; CDR3: CASSLVHWRETQYF
D: .; size: .; J: TRBJ2-7; V: TRBV15; DNA: TGTGCCACCAGCAGAGATCTCCCGGGAGTCGGCTACGAGCAGTACTTC; CDR3: CATSRDLPGVGYEQYF
D: .; size: few; J: TRBJ1-4; V: TRBV3-1/TRBV3-2; DNA: TGTGCCAGCAGCCACCTGACAGGCGCAACTAATGAAAAACTGTTTTTT; CDR3: CASSHLTGATNEKLFF
D: TRBD2; size: once; J: TRBJ2-1; V: TRBV7-3; DNA: TGTGCCAGCAGCTTAAATAGCGGGGGTAACAATGAGCAGTTCTTC; CDR3: CASSLNSGGNNEQFF
D: TRBD2; size: .; J: TRBJ2-3; V: TRBV14; DNA: TGTGCCAGCAGCCACCCGACTAGCGAGAACACAGATACGCAGTATTTT; CDR3: CASSHPTSENTDTQYF
D: TRBD1; size: .; J: TRBJ1-2; V: TRBV27; DNA: TGTGCCAGCAGGGACAGGGGGCGCGGCTACACCTTC; CDR3: CASRDRGRGYTF
D: .; size: .; J: TRBJ2-2; V: TRBV3-1/TRBV3-2; DNA: TGTGCCAGCAGCCAACGACAGTGGAACACCGGGGAGCTGTTTTTT; CDR3: CASSQRQWNTGELFF
D: TRBD1; size: .; J: TRBJ2-7; V: TRBV7-9; DNA: TGTGCCAGCAGCTTAGGGGGCAGGGGGCTCGGGGAGCAGTACTTC; CDR3: CASSLGGRGLGEQYF
D: .; size: once; J: TRBJ1-1; V: TRBV7-8; DNA: TGTGCCAGCAGCTCCCCTGGAGGAGGGCACACTGAAGCTTTCTTT; CDR3: CASSSPGGGHTEAFF
D: .; size: .; J: TRBJ2-5; V: TRBV5-1; DNA: TGCGCCAGCAGCTTGGAAGAGACCCAGTACTTC; CDR3: CASSLEETQYF
D: .; size: .; J: TRBJ1-4; V: TRBV7-9; DNA: TGTGCCAGCAGTTTAGGGGCTGGTCGGGAAAAACTGTTTTTT; CDR3: CASSLGAGREKLFF
D: TRBD2; size: .; J: TRBJ2-7; V: TRBV7-6; DNA: TGTGCCAGCAGCGCTGCGACTAGCGGGATTCACTACGAGCAGTACTTC; CDR3: CASSAATSGIHYEQYF
D: .; size: few; J: TRBJ2-5; V: TRBV25-1; DNA: TGTGCCAGCAGTGACTCCAGACAGGGAGGAGAGACCCAGTACTTC; CDR3: CASSDSRQGGETQYF
D: .; size: .; J: TRBJ2-7; V: TRBV3-1/TRBV3-2; DNA: TGTGCCAGCAGCCAAGACGACGTCTCCTACGAGCAGTACTTC; CDR3: CASSQDDVSYEQYF
D: TRBD1; size: .; J: TRBJ2-7; V: TRBV4-1; DNA: TGCGCCAGCAGCCAAGTTCGGACAGGGGGTTTCTACGAGCAGTACTTC; CDR3: CASSQVRTGGFYEQYF
D: .; size: .; J: TRBJ2-3; V: TRBV15; DNA: TGTGCCACCAGCAGAGGGGCAGTGAGAAGCACAGATACGCAGTATTTT; CDR3: CATSRGAVRSTDTQYF
D: .; size: .; J: TRBJ1-5; V: TRBV7-2; DNA: TGTGCCAGCAGCTTTGGGGGGGCCGGTCAGCCCCAGCATTTT; CDR3: CASSFGGAGQPQHF
D: .; size: .; J: TRBJ2-2; V: TRBV29-1; DNA: TGCAGCGTTGCACCCGGGGGGCGACTGGGGAACACCGGGGAGCTGTTTTTT; CDR3: CSVAPGGRLGNTGELFF
D: .; size: .; J: TRBJ1-1; V: TRBV6-5; DNA: TGTGCCAGCAGCGACAGGAGCTTTCACACTGAAGCTTTCTTT; CDR3: CASSDRSFHTEAFF
D: .; size: .; J: TRBJ2-5; V: TRBV2; DNA: TGTGCCAGCAGTGCTATCAGGGGACCAGAGACCCAGTACTTC; CDR3: CASSAIRGPETQYF
D: TRBD2; size: .; J: TRBJ2-1; V: TRBV7-8; DNA: TGTGCCAGCACTCCTTCCTATCGGGGGGGCTACTACAATGAGCAGTTCTTC; CDR3: CASTPSYRGGYYNEQFF
D: .; size: .; J: TRBJ2-1; V: TRBV7-2; DNA: TGTGCCAGCAGCGTACAGGGATACAATGAGCAGTTCTTC; CDR3: CASSVQGYNEQFF
D: TRBD1; size: .; J: TRBJ2-1; V: TRBV3-1/TRBV3-2; DNA: TGTGCCAGCAGCCAAACGGCGGGCAGGGGGCGGATCAATGAGCAGTTCTTC; CDR3: CASSQTAGRGRINEQFF
D: TRBD2; size: .; J: TRBJ2-5; V: TRBV2; DNA: TGTGCCAGCAGTGGGCTAGCGGGAGTGGAAGAGACCCAGTACTTC; CDR3: CASSGLAGVEETQYF
D: .; size: .; J: TRBJ2-3; V: TRBV6-1; DNA: TGTGCCAGCAGTGAAGCGCCGGCAGTCCACGCAGATACGCAGTATTTT; CDR3: CASSEAPAVHADTQYF
D: .; size: .; J: TRBJ2-5; V: TRBV3-1/TRBV3-2; DNA: TGTGCCAGCAGCCAAGATCTGGCACTAGTCGGGACCCAGTACTTC; CDR3: CASSQDLALVGTQYF
D: .; size: .; J: TRBJ1-1; V: TRBV6-1; DNA: TGTGCCAGCAGTAGAGACAGGAACACTGAAGCTTTCTTT; CDR3: CASSRDRNTEAFF
D: .; size: .; J: TRBJ2-7; V: TRBV7-9; DNA: TGTGCCAGCAGCTTAGTCCCCCACTCCTACGAGCAGTACTTC; CDR3: CASSLVPHSYEQYF
D: TRBD1; size: .; J: TRBJ1-2; V: TRBV5-4; DNA: TGTGCCAGCAGCCCAGGGACAGGGGGCTACTATGGCTACACCTTC; CDR3: CASSPGTGGYYGYTF
D: .; size: .; J: TRBJ2-3; V: TRBV3-1/TRBV3-2; DNA: TGTGCCAGCAGCCAATCGGCAACAGATACGCAGTATTTT; CDR3: CASSQSATDTQYF
D: TRBD1; size: once; J: TRBJ1-1; V: TRBV2; DNA: TGTGCCAGCAGTGAACTCAGGGGGGCACAGAACACTGAAGCTTTCTTT; CDR3: CASSELRGAQNTEAFF
D: TRBD1; size: .; J: TRBJ2-5; V: TRBV19; DNA: TGTGCCAGTAGTATAGGCTACAGGGGGAAAGAGACCCAGTACTTC; CDR3: CASSIGYRGKETQYF
D: TRBD2; size: .; J: TRBJ2-5; V: TRBV4-2; DNA: TGTGCCAGCAGCCCTCCAGCGGGGGTGGAGGAGACCCAGTACTTC; CDR3: CASSPPAGVEETQYF
D: .; size: .; J: TRBJ1-2; V: TRBV2; DNA: TGTGCCAGCAGTGAAGGTCGTGGGGCTAACTATGGCTACACCTTC; CDR3: CASSEGRGANYGYTF
D: .; size: .; J: TRBJ1-2; V: TRBV28; DNA: TGTGCCAGCAGTTTCCCCGGTGGATACGGCTATGGCTACACCTTC; CDR3: CASSFPGGYGYGYTF
D: .; size: .; J: TRBJ1-1; V: TRBV30; DNA: TGTGCCTGGAGTGTAGGTGTCCGTGAAGCTTTCTTT; CDR3: CAWSVGVREAFF
D: TRBD2; size: .; J: TRBJ2-3; V: TRBV4-2; DNA: TGTGCCAGCAGCCAAGGACTAGCGGGAGGGCCTTCCGGATCAGATACGCAGTATTTT; CDR3: CASSQGLAGGPSGSDTQYF
D: TRBD2; size: .; J: TRBJ2-1; V: TRBV5-4; DNA: TGTGCCAGCAGCCCCAAGCGGGAGACCCACAATGAGCAGTTCTTC; CDR3: CASSPKRETHNEQFF
D: TRBD1; size: once; J: TRBJ1-5; V: TRBV2; DNA: TGTGCTATCGGGACAGGACCGAATCAGCCCCAGCATTTT; CDR3: CAIGTGPNQPQHF